Listed below are T cell receptor beta chains from one sample, sequenced in a study of blood T cell repertoires in COVID-19. Sequencing was performed with immunoSEQ multiplex PCR; in TCRdb, only in-frame clones are kept and a portion is missing. The data hold some 270,000 clones, with approximately 88% observed a single time. The sequenced sample consisted of PBMCs or T cells enriched from blood (not recorded which). The receptors here all came from a woman in her forties who had recovered from COVID-19. Both conserved end residues are part of each CDR3. A D gene is named only where the DNA matches it firmly. Clone size, where shown, is once, few, many, or a class for clones that have expanded.

abundance,d_gene,v_gene,j_gene,CDR3nt,CDR3aa
.,.,TRBV5-5,TRBJ2-7,TGTGCCAGCAGCTTGGAACCGGCCTACGAGCAGTACTTC,CASSLEPAYEQYF
.,TRBD1,TRBV7-9,TRBJ1-1,TGTGCCAGCAGCCTAGGGACAGGGGGCGAAGGGGCTGAAGCTTTCTTT,CASSLGTGGEGAEAFF
once,TRBD1,TRBV3-1/TRBV3-2,TRBJ1-2,TGTGCCAGCAGCTCCACAGGGGCTAACTATGGCTACACCTTC,CASSSTGANYGYTF
.,TRBD1,TRBV15,TRBJ2-1,TGTGCCACCATTTCGGACAGGGGGCGTAACAATGAGCAGTTCTTC,CATISDRGRNNEQFF
.,TRBD2,TRBV3-1/TRBV3-2,TRBJ2-3,TGTGCCAGCAGCCAGAGTCGGCTAGCGGGGGATACGCAGTATTTT,CASSQSRLAGDTQYF
.,.,TRBV21-1,TRBJ1-5,TGTGCCAGCAGCCACCAGCCGGACAGACCCAGCAATCAGCCCCAGCATTTT,CASSHQPDRPSNQPQHF
.,TRBD2,TRBV11-1,TRBJ2-5,TGTGCCAGCAGGACTAGCGGGATTTCAGAGACCCAGTACTTC,CASRTSGISETQYF
.,TRBD1,TRBV6-5,TRBJ1-6,TGTGCCAGCAGTTGGGACAGGGTAAATTCACCCCTCCACTTT,CASSWDRVNSPLHF
.,TRBD1,TRBV19,TRBJ1-2,TGTGCCAGTAGGGGGACAGCAATTAACTATGGCTACACCTTC,CASRGTAINYGYTF
.,.,TRBV5-1,TRBJ2-3,TGCGCCAGCACGCGGGGCGGTAGCACAGATACGCAGTATTTT,CASTRGGSTDTQYF
.,.,TRBV5-1,TRBJ1-2,TGCGCCAGCAGCTTGGGTACGGCAGGGAACTATGGCTACACCTTC,CASSLGTAGNYGYTF
.,TRBD1,TRBV19,TRBJ1-1,TGTGCCAGTAGTATGGCCGGGACAGGGAAGGGTGCTGAAGCTTTCTTT,CASSMAGTGKGAEAFF
.,TRBD1,TRBV19,TRBJ1-1,TGTGCCAGTAGGCAGACAGGGGGCTGGAACACTGAAGCTTTCTTT,CASRQTGGWNTEAFF
.,TRBD2,TRBV7-2,TRBJ2-3,TGTGCCAGCAGCCCACGGACTAGCGGGGGGCCGGGGGATACGCAGTATTTT,CASSPRTSGGPGDTQYF
.,.,TRBV11-1,TRBJ2-1,TGTGCCAGCAGCCCCCACAGCGGCTCCTACAATGAGCAGTTCTTC,CASSPHSGSYNEQFF
few,.,TRBV6-2/TRBV6-3,TRBJ2-1,TGTGCCAGCAGTCCGGTCTCCTACAATGAGCAGTTCTTC,CASSPVSYNEQFF
few,TRBD2,TRBV5-1,TRBJ2-1,TGCGCCAGCAGCGCCGTCGTAGCGGGGGGGTACAATGAGCAGTTCTTC,CASSAVVAGGYNEQFF
.,.,TRBV10-3,TRBJ1-1,TGTGCCATCAGCAACACAAGAAACACTGAAGCTTTCTTT,CAISNTRNTEAFF
.,.,TRBV27,TRBJ1-2,TGTGCCAGCAGTTTATGGGGCAGGGAGGTAGATGGCTACACCTTC,CASSLWGREVDGYTF
.,TRBD2,TRBV9,TRBJ2-3,TGTGCCAGCAGCGAGGGGGAAAGCGGGAGGGATACGCAGTATTTT,CASSEGESGRDTQYF
.,TRBD2,TRBV3-1/TRBV3-2,TRBJ2-1,TGTGCCAGCAGCCAAGATGCCCTAGCGGGGAATGAGCAGTTCTTC,CASSQDALAGNEQFF
.,.,TRBV6-4,TRBJ2-1,TGTGCCAGCAGTGACTCGGAGGGCCTGGTTGAGCAGTTCTTC,CASSDSEGLVEQFF
.,TRBD1,TRBV19,TRBJ2-2,TGTGCCAGTAGTATCCGGGACAGGTTCCTCACCGGGGAGCTGTTTTTT,CASSIRDRFLTGELFF
.,.,TRBV10-1,TRBJ1-1,TGCGCCAGCAGTGAGGACACGTACACTGAAGCTTTCTTT,CASSEDTYTEAFF
.,.,TRBV18,TRBJ1-1,TGTGCCAGCTCACCACCGAGTAACACTGAAGCTTTCTTT,CASSPPSNTEAFF
.,.,TRBV9,TRBJ1-2,TGTGCCAGCAGCCGGGATCCTAACTATGGCTACACCTTC,CASSRDPNYGYTF
.,.,TRBV29-1,TRBJ2-5,TGCAGCGTTGACCACAGTCAAGAGACCCAGTACTTC,CSVDHSQETQYF
many,.,TRBV21-1,TRBJ1-5,TGTGCCAGCAGGAACGGGTGGTGCAATCAGCCCCAGCATTTT,CASRNGWCNQPQHF
.,.,TRBV5-1,TRBJ1-1,TGCGCCAGCAGCCCCGCGGGTTCGGGCACTGAAGCTTTCTTT,CASSPAGSGTEAFF
.,.,TRBV7-3,TRBJ1-3,TGTGCCAGCAGCGTGGACAGTGGCCCTGGAAACACCATATATTTT,CASSVDSGPGNTIYF
.,.,TRBV20-1,TRBJ1-1,TGCAGTGCTCGGTACACTGAAGCTTTCTTT,CSARYTEAFF
.,.,TRBV5-5,TRBJ2-1,TGTGCCAGCAGCTTGGTTGCAGCGTTCAACAATGAGCAGTTCTTC,CASSLVAAFNNEQFF
.,.,TRBV9,TRBJ2-7,TGTGCCAGCAGCCCCCAGGGTAGCGGCAGCTCCTACGAGCAGTACTTC,CASSPQGSGSSYEQYF
.,TRBD1,TRBV19,TRBJ1-5,TGTGCCAGTAGTATAGACAGGGGGCAGGTGCAGCCCCAGCATTTT,CASSIDRGQVQPQHF
.,.,TRBV5-6,TRBJ1-1,TGTGCCAGCAGCCCCGGGGGGCGAACCCATATGAACACTGAAGCTTTCTTT,CASSPGGRTHMNTEAFF
.,.,TRBV19,TRBJ1-5,TGTGCCAGTACGTACAGGGAAAGCAATCAGCCCCAGCATTTT,CASTYRESNQPQHF
.,TRBD2,TRBV5-6,TRBJ2-5,TGTGCCAGCAGTACGACTAGCGGAGTACAAGAGACCCAGTACTTC,CASSTTSGVQETQYF
.,.,TRBV5-5,TRBJ1-1,TGTGCCAGCAGGGCCTCCCAGGGTTCTGAAGCTTTCTTT,CASRASQGSEAFF
.,TRBD1,TRBV11-2,TRBJ2-2,TGTGCCAGCACCCGGGACAGGAACACCGGGGAGCTGTTTTTT,CASTRDRNTGELFF
.,TRBD2,TRBV11-3,TRBJ2-1,TGTGCCAGCAGCCCTAGCGGGGACAATGAGCAGTTCTTC,CASSPSGDNEQFF
.,.,TRBV19,TRBJ1-2,TGTGCCAGTAGTACGTTAGACAGCTATGGCTACACCTTC,CASSTLDSYGYTF
once,TRBD2,TRBV19,TRBJ2-1,TGTGCCACGGGGAAGCGGGAGTGGGACTCAGGATCCTACAATGAGCAGTTCTTC,CATGKREWDSGSYNEQFF
.,TRBD1,TRBV7-3,TRBJ2-5,TGTGCCAGCAGCTCCTTTCAGACAGGGAGAGAGACCCAGTACTTC,CASSSFQTGRETQYF
.,TRBD1,TRBV7-2,TRBJ1-2,TGTGCCAGCAGCTTCCCGGGACAGGGGGCCTATGGCTACACCTTC,CASSFPGQGAYGYTF
once,.,TRBV18,TRBJ2-5,TGTGCCAGCTCACCGACAAGCGAAGGAGGGGTGACCCAGTACTTC,CASSPTSEGGVTQYF
.,.,TRBV7-9,TRBJ2-1,TGTGCCAGCAGCTTAGGGGCACTTGTCTACAATGAGCAGTTCTTC,CASSLGALVYNEQFF
.,TRBD1,TRBV5-6,TRBJ1-2,TGTGCCAGCAGCTTGGAGTGGGGACAGGGAGATGGCTACACCTTC,CASSLEWGQGDGYTF
.,.,TRBV18,TRBJ2-3,TGTGCCAGCTCACCACCGCAGGCTAGCACAGATACGCAGTATTTT,CASSPPQASTDTQYF